This T cell receptor (beta chain) comes out of a study of T cell responses to AZD1222 COVID-19 vaccine. Broader study findings: Spike-specific TCR breadth and depth rose after two AZD1222 doses. There were mostly white British donors and more females than males, and clonal diversity was possibly underestimated. Baseline serology detected seropositivity in only five to seven AZD1222 recipients.

V was clipped by 5 bases and J by 3 bases, with 7 bases between them. The V gene's germline CDR1 is MGHDK and CDR2 SYGVNS. CDR3 length: 12 amino acids. Points on this clone: Its cognate antigen is unknown.

Sequenced by immunoSEQ multiplex PCR; TCRdb stores in-frame clones only, minus some. The sample lists over 100,000 clones, roughly 93% occurring once. This chain connects TRBV25-1 to TRBJ1-2, with D unresolved. The TCR comes from an adult in good health. The input for sequencing was peripheral blood, taken on day 0 of AZD1222 vaccination. This chain's CDR3 is CASSTPDYGYTF. In DNA form, the CDR3 reads TGTGCCAGCAGTACCCCGGACTATGGCTACACCTTC.